Listed below are T cell receptor beta chains from one sample, sequenced in a study of metastatic and nonmetastatic thyroid tumors. From the PCR reads, TCRdb re-called clones with MiXCR. The sample yields about 20,000 clones, about 23% seen once. The sample taken for sequencing was adjacent normal tissue. The origin of the receptors is a female donor with papillary thyroid cancer or a benign thyroid nodule (not recorded which). Some clones in this sample may be carry-over from other donors' samples. Each CDR3 is given with its conserved first and last residue. D genes are given only for firm matches. A row's size may be missing; if present it is once, few, many or a size class.

v_gene	j_gene	d_gene	abundance	CDR3aa	CDR3nt
TRBV5-5	TRBJ2-7	TRBD2	many	CASSRLAGGRGEQYF	TGTGCCAGCAGCCGACTAGCGGGAGGTCGGGGCGAGCAGTACTTC
TRBV6-5	TRBJ1-2	NA	few	CASSYSTSLGGYTF	TGTGCCAGCAGTTACTCGACCTCCCTCGGGGGCTACACCTTC
TRBV7-2	TRBJ1-2	NA	medium-sized	CASSPPFNYGYTF	TGTGCCAGCAGCCCCCCCTTCAACTATGGCTACACCTTC
TRBV20-1	TRBJ1-2	TRBD1	NA	CSAVPGQVYGYTF	TGCAGTGCTGTCCCGGGACAGGTCTATGGCTACACCTTC
TRBV9	TRBJ2-2	NA	few	CASHPTTQQRRTGELFF	TGTGCCAGCCACCCCACCACCCAGCAGAGAAGGACCGGGGAGCTGTTTTTT
TRBV15	TRBJ1-1	NA	NA	CATSRVGGVQAFF	TGTGCCACCAGCAGAGTCGGCGGGGTTCAGGCTTTCTTT
TRBV28	TRBJ2-7	NA	medium-sized	CASSSTVSYEQYF	TGTGCCAGCAGTTCGACAGTTTCCTACGAGCAGTACTTC
TRBV6-2/TRBV6-3	TRBJ2-6	NA	NA	CASSTDSSSGANVLTF	TGTGCCAGCAGCACAGACAGTAGCTCTGGGGCCAACGTCCTGACTTTC
TRBV7-8	TRBJ1-1	NA	few	CASSSLTGLNTEAFF	TGTGCCAGCAGCTCGCTGACAGGACTGAACACTGAAGCTTTCTTT
TRBV6-1	TRBJ1-5	NA	NA	CASLPYGVSQHF	TGTGCCAGCCTACCCTATGGGGTTTCCCAGCATTTT
TRBV28	TRBJ2-2	TRBD2	medium-sized	CASSTGTSETGELFF	TGTGCCAGCAGTACCGGGACTAGCGAAACCGGGGAGCTGTTTTTT
TRBV2	TRBJ1-4	NA	medium-sized	CASSENGKLFF	TGTGCCAGCAGTGAAAACGGGAAACTGTTTTTT
TRBV20-1	TRBJ1-1	NA	NA	CSAPSTGSEAFF	TGCAGTGCACCATCGACGGGGTCTGAAGCTTTCTTT
TRBV27	TRBJ2-3	NA	few	CASSLGYTQYF	TGTGCCAGCAGTCTCGGTTACACGCAGTATTTT
TRBV27	TRBJ1-4	TRBD1	NA	CARQIWGQGIMGHEKLFF	TGTGCCAGGCAGATTTGGGGACAGGGGATAATGGGTCATGAAAAACTGTTTTTT
TRBV12-3/TRBV12-4	TRBJ1-1	NA	NA	CASSQVEGSLVAFF	TGTGCCAGCAGCCAAGTGGAGGGCTCACTAGTAGCTTTCTTT
TRBV6-2/TRBV6-3	TRBJ2-1	TRBD1	medium-sized	CASSFTTQGADFNEQFF	TGTGCCAGCAGTTTCACTACGCAGGGGGCTGACTTCAATGAGCAGTTCTTC
TRBV27	TRBJ2-7	NA	NA	CASSSGPVLYEQYF	TGTGCCAGCAGTTCTGGGCCGGTCTTGTACGAGCAGTACTTC
TRBV30	TRBJ1-2	NA	medium-sized	CAWALRGLPPLWYGYTF	TGTGCCTGGGCTTTAAGGGGCCTCCCACCCCTGTGGTATGGCTACACCTTC
TRBV5-1	TRBJ1-2	NA	NA	CASSFRGYGYTF	TGCGCCAGCAGCTTCAGGGGATATGGCTACACCTTC
TRBV9	TRBJ2-4	NA	many	CASSVKADSRGDIQYF	TGTGCCAGCAGCGTAAAGGCGGACAGCCGCGGGGACATTCAGTACTTC
TRBV6-5	TRBJ2-3	TRBD1	medium-sized	CASSYGTASDTQYF	TGTGCCAGCAGTTACGGGACAGCGTCCGATACGCAGTATTTT
TRBV5-1	TRBJ2-7	NA	many	CASSLRVFYEQYF	TGCGCCAGCAGCTTAAGGGTTTTCTACGAGCAGTACTTC
TRBV6-1	TRBJ1-2	TRBD1	many	CASSRQGARDGYTF	TGTGCCAGCAGTCGACAGGGGGCGCGGGATGGCTACACCTTC
TRBV6-1	TRBJ2-6	NA	NA	CASSEAGLTSGANVLTF	TGTGCCAGCAGTGAAGCGGGACTGACCTCTGGGGCCAACGTCCTGACTTTC
TRBV5-1	TRBJ1-2	NA	few	CASRTDSQTNYGYTF	TGCGCCAGCAGGACGGACAGCCAAACTAACTATGGCTACACCTTC
TRBV4-1	TRBJ1-6	NA	NA	CASSQDPFIEPLHF	TGCGCCAGCAGCCAAGATCCTTTTATCGAACCCCTCCACTTT
TRBV12-3/TRBV12-4	TRBJ1-1	NA	few	CASSSFLRRAGTEAFF	TGTGCCAGCAGTTCCTTCCTGCGAAGGGCCGGGACTGAAGCTTTCTTT